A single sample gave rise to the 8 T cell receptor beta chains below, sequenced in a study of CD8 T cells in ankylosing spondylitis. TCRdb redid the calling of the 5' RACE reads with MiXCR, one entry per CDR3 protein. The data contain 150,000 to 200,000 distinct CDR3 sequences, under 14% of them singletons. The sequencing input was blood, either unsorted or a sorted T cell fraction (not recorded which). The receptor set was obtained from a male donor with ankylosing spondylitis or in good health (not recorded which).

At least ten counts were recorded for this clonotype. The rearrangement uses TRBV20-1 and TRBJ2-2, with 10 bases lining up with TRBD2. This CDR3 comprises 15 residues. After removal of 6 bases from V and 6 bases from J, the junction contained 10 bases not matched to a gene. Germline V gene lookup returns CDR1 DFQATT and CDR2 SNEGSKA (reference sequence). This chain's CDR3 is CSASPSGSWAGELFF. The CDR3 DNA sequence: TGCAGTGCCAGCCCTAGCGGGAGTTGGGCCGGGGAGCTGTTTTTT.

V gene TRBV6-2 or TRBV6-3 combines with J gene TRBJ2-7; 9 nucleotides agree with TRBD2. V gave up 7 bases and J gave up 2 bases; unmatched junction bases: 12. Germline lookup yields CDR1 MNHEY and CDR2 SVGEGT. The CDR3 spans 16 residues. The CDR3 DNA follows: TGTGCCAGCACGTTTATTAGCGGGGGCGCTGCCTACGAGCAGTACTTC. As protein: CASTFISGGAAYEQYF.

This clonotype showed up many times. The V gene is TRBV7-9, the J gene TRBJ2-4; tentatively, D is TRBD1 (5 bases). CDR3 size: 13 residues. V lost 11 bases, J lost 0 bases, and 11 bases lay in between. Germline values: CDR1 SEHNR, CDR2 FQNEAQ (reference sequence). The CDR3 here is CAPDRPAKNIQYF. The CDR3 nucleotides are TGTGCCCCCGACAGACCAGCCAAAAACATTCAGTACTTC. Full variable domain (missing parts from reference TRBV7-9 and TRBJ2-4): DTGVSQNPRHKITKRGQNVTFRCDPISEHNRLYWYRQTLGQGPEFLTYFQNEAQLEKSRLLSDRFSAERPKGSFSTLEIQRTEQGDSAMYLCAPDRPAKNIQYFGAGTRLSVL.

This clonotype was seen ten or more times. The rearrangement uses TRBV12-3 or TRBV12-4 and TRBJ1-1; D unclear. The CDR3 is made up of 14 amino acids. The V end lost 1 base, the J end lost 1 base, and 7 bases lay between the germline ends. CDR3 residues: CASSLDGSNTEAFF. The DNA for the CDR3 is TGTGCCAGCAGTTTAGACGGTTCGAACACTGAAGCTTTCTTT.

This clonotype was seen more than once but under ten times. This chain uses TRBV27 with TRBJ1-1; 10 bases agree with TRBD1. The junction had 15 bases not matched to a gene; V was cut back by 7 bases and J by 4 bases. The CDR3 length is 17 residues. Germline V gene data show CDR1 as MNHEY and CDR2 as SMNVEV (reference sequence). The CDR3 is CASTGRTGGIGSTEAFF. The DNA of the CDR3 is TGTGCCAGCACCGGGAGGACAGGGGGTATCGGGAGCACTGAAGCTTTCTTT.

The CDR3 bases are TGCAGTCCAGGAGCGGGGGTTTGGTCAGATACGCAGTATTTT. It is translated as CSPGAGVWSDTQYF. The chain has TRBV20-1 and TRBJ2-3, with TRBD2 identical over 8 bases. CDR1 is DFQATT and CDR2 is SNEGSKA in the germline V gene (reference sequence). The CDR3 loop spans 14 amino acids. V was pared by 8 bases and J by 4 bases, with 11 bases of the junction left unmatched.

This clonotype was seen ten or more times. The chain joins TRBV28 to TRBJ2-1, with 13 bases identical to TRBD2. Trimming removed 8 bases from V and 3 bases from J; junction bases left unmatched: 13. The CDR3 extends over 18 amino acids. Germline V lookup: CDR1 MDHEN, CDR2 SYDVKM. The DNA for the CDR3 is TGTGCCAGCGAGACCGAGGGTCGACTAGCGGGAGGCTACAATGAGCAGTTCTTC. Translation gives CASETEGRLAGGYNEQFF. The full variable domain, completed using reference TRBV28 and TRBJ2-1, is DVKVTQSSRYLVKRTGEKVFLECVQDMDHENMFWYRQDPGLGLRLIYFSYDVKMKEKGDIPEGYSVSREKKERFSLILESASTNQTSMYLCASETEGRLAGGYNEQFFGPGTRLTVL.

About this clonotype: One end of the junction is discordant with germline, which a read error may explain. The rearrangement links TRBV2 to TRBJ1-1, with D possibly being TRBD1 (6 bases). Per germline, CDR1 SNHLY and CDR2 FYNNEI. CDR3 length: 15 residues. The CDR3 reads CASREVRTENTEAFF. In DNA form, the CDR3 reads TGTGCCAGCAGGGAAGTTAGGACAGAGAACACTGAAGCTTTCTTT.